This T cell receptor beta chain was captured in a study of cytomegalovirus exposure and HLA in healthy donors. Study-wide results and caveats: For most subjects, TCR beta sequences were reported to predict HLA-A and HLA-B alleles with accuracy.

A multiplex PCR was run with 60 Vbeta primers and 13 Jbeta primers. As handled by the study authors: Unique TCR beta chains totaled around 86 million in a later count, with around 11 million of them shared. Using immunoSEQ multiplex PCR, the repertoire was profiled, and TCRdb retains in-frame clones only, with some absent. V, J and clone size are taken as reported in that table, and D and trimming were inferred from the DNA itself. Among roughly 80,000 clones, 75% to 85% were seen once, and the ten largest hold approximately 1.9%. Each of the donors was a healthy bone marrow donor. Note on this clone: Its antigen is unknown.

The origin of this receptor is a woman between 25 and 40 years old in good health and CMV-seronegative. The sample taken for sequencing was PBMCs.

The DNA of the CDR3 is TGCGCCAGCAGCCTGGGACAGGCCTCAGGGGAGCAGTACTTC. Encoded protein: CASSLGQASGEQYF. The V call is TRBV5-1, the J call TRBJ2-7; 8 nucleotides align to TRBD1. The CDR3 extends over 14 amino acids. Losses at the gene ends were 4 bases for V and 7 bases for J; bases not matched to a gene: 10. Germline CDR1 and CDR2: SGHRS and YFSETQ.